This paragraph reports one TCR beta chain. Its specificity is unknown. The V segment lost 6 bases and the J segment 6 bases; nucleotides outside the gene matches: 24. The CDR3 extends over 19 amino acids. The V gene's germline CDR1 is MDHEN and CDR2 SYDVKM. Primers for the PCR totalled 60 Vbeta and 13 Jbeta. Libraries were prepared by immunoSEQ multiplex PCR; TCRdb keeps only in-frame clonotypes and omits some of them. The table has under 150,000 clones, 65% to 85% seen once; the top ten hold approximately 2.3%. This entry comes from a study of cytomegalovirus exposure and HLA in healthy donors. Study observations and caveats: In an earlier analysis, about 87% or about 30%: the productive usage of most TCR beta V segments. The study found most TCR sequences rare, yet found some public TCRs in many donors. Analysis performed later found more than 15,000 TCR beta sequences associated with HLA alleles at 0.05 false discovery rate.

The clonotype comes from a male donor in good health and CMV-seronegative. This sequence joins TRBV28 and TRBJ2-7; 9 nucleotides agree with TRBD1. The sequenced sample consisted of PBMCs. CDR3 amino acids: CASSHPSPIPGTGIFEQYF. Written as DNA, the CDR3 is TGTGCCAGCAGCCACCCCTCACCGATTCCCGGGACAGGGATCTTCGAGCAGTACTTC.